This TCR beta chain was recorded in a study of shared clonotypes between healthy human individuals. Overall study findings and caveats: Among several donors, roughly 5% of naive CD4 clonotypes were found in common. Tissue TCR repertoires likely differ from these blood-only repertoires.

Regarding this clone: Its target is not known.

Trimming removed 4 bases from V and 8 bases from J, with 9 bases in between. The CDR3 covers 12 residues. CDR1 SGHKS and CDR2 YYEKEE come from the germline V gene (reference sequence). Deep was the level at which the assay was run. The protocol was immunoSEQ multiplex PCR, while the TCRdb copy is restricted to in-frame clones and leaves out a portion. Here the sample spans about 1.5 million clones, around 97% being singletons. Sequencing was done on a sample of naive CD4+ T cells sorted from blood. Subset meaning: CD45RA+ positively selected. The sequence was collected from a man aged 30 to 39 in good health. This chain joins TRBV5-5 and TRBJ1-4; D is unclear. CDR3 sequence: CASSTKGEKLFF. The CDR3, as DNA: TGTGCCAGCAGCACGAAGGGAGAAAAACTGTTTTTT.